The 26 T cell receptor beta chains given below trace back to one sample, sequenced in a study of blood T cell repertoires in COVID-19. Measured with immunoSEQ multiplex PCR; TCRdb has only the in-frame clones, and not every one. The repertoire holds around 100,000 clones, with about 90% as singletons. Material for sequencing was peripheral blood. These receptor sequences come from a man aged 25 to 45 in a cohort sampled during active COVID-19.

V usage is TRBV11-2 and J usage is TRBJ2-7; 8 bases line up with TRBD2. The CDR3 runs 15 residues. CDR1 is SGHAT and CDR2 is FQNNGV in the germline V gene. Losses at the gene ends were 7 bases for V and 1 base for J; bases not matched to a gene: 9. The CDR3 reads CASTRRGGRSYEQYF. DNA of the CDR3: TGTGCCAGCACCCGACGGGGGGGGCGTTCCTACGAGCAGTACTTC.

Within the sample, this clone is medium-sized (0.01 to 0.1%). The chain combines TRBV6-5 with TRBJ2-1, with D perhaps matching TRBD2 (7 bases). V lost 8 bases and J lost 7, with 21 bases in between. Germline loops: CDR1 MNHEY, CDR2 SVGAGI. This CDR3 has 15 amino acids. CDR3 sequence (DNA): TGTGCCAGCCGGGAGCGCGGGGGCCTCGGGAATGAGCAGTTCTTC. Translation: CASRERGGLGNEQFF.

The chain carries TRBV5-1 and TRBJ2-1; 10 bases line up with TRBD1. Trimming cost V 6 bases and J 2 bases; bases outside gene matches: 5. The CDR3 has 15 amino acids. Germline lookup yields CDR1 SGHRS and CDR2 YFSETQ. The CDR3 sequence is CASKAGTGAYNEQFF. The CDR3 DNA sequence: TGCGCCAGCAAAGCCGGGACAGGGGCCTACAATGAGCAGTTCTTC.

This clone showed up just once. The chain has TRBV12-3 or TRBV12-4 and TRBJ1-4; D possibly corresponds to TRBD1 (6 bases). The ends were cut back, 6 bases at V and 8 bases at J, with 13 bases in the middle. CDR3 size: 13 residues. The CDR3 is CASSRGGAEKLFF. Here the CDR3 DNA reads TGTGCCAGCAGCCGAGGGGGGGCGGAAAAACTGTTTTTT.

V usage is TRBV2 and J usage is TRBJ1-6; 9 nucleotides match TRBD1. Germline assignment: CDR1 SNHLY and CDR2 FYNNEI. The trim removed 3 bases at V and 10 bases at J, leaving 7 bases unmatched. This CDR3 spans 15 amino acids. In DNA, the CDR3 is TGTGCCAGCAGTGATAGGGGACAGGGTTACTCACCCCTCCACTTT. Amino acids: CASSDRGQGYSPLHF.

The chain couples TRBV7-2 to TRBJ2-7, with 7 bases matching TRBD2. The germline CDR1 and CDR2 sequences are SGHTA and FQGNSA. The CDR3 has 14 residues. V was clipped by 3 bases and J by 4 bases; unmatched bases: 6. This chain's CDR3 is CASSFASGEYEQYF. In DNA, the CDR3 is TGTGCCAGCAGCTTCGCTAGCGGTGAATACGAGCAGTACTTC.

CDR3 sequence (DNA): TGTGCCAGCAGCAGCCCCAGGACCCGGGGGGGCACCGGGGAGCTGTTTTTT. This codes for CASSSPRTRGGTGELFF. V and J are TRBV6-2 or TRBV6-3 and TRBJ2-2, with 8 bases fitting TRBD2. The junction had 13 bases not matched to a gene; V was cut back by 6 bases and J by 4 bases. The CDR3 sequence is 17 residues long. The germline gives CDR1 MNHEY, CDR2 SVGEGT.

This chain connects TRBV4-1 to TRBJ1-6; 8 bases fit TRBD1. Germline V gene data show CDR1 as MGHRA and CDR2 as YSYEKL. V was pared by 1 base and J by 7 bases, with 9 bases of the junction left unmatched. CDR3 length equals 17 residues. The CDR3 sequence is CASSQVWPGQGNSPLHF. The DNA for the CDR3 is TGCGCCAGCAGCCAAGTGTGGCCCGGACAGGGCAATTCACCCCTCCACTTT.

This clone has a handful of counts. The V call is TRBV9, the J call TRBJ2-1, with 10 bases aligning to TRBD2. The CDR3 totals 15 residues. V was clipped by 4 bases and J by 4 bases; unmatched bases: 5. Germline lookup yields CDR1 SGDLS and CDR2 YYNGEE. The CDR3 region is CASSRTSGAYNEQFF. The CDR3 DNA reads TGTGCCAGCAGCCGGACTAGCGGCGCATACAATGAGCAGTTCTTC.

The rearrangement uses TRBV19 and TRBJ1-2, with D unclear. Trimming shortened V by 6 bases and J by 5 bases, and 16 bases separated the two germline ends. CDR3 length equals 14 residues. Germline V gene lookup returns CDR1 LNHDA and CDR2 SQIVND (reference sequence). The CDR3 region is CASSQQRVGYGYTF. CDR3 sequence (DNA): TGTGCCAGTAGCCAGCAGCGGGTGGGGTATGGCTACACCTTC. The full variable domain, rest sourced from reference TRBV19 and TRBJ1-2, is DGGITQSPKYLFRKEGQNVTLSCEQNLNHDAMYWYRQDPGQGLRLIYYSQIVNDFQKGDIAEGYSVSREKKESFPLTVTSAQKNPTAFYLCASSQQRVGYGYTFGSGTRLTVV.

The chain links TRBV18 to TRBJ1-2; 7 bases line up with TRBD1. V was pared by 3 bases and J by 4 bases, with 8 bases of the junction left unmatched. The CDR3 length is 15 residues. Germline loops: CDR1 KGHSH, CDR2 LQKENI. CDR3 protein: CASSPPGQPLYGYTF. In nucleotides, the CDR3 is TGTGCCAGCTCACCTCCGGGACAGCCTCTCTATGGCTACACCTTC.

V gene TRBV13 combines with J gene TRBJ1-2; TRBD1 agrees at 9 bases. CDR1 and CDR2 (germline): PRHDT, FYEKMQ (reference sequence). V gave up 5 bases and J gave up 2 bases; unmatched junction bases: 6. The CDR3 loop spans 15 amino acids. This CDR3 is CASSINRGRNYGYTF. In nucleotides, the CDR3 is TGTGCCAGCAGCATAAACAGGGGGCGAAACTATGGCTACACCTTC.

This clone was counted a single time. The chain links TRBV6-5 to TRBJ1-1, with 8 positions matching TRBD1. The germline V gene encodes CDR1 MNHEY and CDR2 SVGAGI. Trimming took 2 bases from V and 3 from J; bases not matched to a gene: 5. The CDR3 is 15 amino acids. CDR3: CASSYEQGVYTEAFF. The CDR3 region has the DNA TGTGCCAGCAGTTACGAACAGGGGGTTTACACTGAAGCTTTCTTT.

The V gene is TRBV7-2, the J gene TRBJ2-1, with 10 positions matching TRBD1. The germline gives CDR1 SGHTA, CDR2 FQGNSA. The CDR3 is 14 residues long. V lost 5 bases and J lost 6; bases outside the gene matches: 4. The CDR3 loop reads CASSPGQGSNEQFF. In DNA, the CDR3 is TGTGCCAGCAGCCCGGGACAGGGGAGCAATGAGCAGTTCTTC.

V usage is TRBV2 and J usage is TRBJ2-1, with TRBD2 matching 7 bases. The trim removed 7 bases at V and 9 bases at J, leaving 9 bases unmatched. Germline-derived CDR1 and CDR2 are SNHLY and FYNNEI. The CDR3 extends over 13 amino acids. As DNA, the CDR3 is TGTGCCAGCACCCGAAGCGGGGACCGTGAGCAGTTCTTC. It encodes CASTRSGDREQFF. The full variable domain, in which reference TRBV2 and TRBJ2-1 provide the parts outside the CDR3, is EPEVTQTPSHQVTQMGQEVILRCVPISNHLYFYWYRQILGQKVEFLVSFYNNEISEKSEIFDDQFSVERPDGSNFTLKIRSTKLEDSAMYFCASTRSGDREQFFGPGTRLTVL.

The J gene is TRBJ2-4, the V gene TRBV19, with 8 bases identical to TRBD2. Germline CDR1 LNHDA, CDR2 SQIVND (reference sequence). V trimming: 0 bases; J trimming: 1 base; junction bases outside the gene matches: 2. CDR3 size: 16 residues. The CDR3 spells CASSIDGGGAKNIQYF. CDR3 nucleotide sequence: TGTGCCAGTAGTATAGATGGCGGGGGGGCCAAAAACATTCAGTACTTC.

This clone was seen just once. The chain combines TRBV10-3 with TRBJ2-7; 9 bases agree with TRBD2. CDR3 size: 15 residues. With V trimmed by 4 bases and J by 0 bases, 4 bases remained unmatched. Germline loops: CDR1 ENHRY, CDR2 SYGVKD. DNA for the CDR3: TGTGCCATCAGTGGGCTAGCGGGGAGCTCCTACGAGCAGTACTTC. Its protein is CAISGLAGSSYEQYF.

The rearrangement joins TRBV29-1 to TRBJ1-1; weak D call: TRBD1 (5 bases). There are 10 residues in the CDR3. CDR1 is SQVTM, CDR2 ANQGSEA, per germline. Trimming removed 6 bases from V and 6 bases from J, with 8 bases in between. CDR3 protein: CSVWGAEAFF. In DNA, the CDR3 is TGCAGCGTGTGGGGCGCTGAAGCTTTCTTT.

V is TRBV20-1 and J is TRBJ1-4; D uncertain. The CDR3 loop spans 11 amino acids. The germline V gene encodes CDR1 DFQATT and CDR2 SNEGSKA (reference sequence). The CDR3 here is CSGLVNEKLFF. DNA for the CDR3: TGCAGCGGTCTTGTTAATGAAAAACTGTTTTTT.

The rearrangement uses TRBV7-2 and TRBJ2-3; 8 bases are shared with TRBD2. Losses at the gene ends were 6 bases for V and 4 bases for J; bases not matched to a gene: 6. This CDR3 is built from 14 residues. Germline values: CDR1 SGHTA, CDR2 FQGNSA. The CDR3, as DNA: TGTGCCAGCAGTCTAGGGACTAGATCAGATACGCAGTATTTT. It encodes CASSLGTRSDTQYF.

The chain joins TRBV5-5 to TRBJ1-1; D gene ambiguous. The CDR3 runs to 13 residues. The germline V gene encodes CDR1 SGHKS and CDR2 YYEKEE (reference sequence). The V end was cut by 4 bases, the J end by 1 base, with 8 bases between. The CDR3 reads CASSKSRNTEAFF. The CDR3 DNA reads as TGTGCCAGCAGCAAATCTCGGAACACTGAAGCTTTCTTT.

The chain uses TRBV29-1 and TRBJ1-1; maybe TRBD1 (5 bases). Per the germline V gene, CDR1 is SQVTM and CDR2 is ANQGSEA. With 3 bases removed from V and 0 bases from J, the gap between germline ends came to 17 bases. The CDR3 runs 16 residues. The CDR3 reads CSVDRQSPSMNTEAFF. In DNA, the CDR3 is TGCAGCGTTGACCGACAGTCACCTTCTATGAACACTGAAGCTTTCTTT.

The CDR3 here is CASSRAGGPYEQYF. Here the CDR3 DNA reads TGTGCCAGCAGTCGAGCGGGGGGGCCCTACGAGCAGTACTTC. This chain links TRBV28 with TRBJ2-7; 10 nucleotides line up with TRBD2. Germline V gives CDR1 MDHEN, CDR2 SYDVKM. The J segment lost 2 bases and the V segment lost 5 bases, leaving 3 bases of the junction unmatched. This CDR3 comprises 14 residues.

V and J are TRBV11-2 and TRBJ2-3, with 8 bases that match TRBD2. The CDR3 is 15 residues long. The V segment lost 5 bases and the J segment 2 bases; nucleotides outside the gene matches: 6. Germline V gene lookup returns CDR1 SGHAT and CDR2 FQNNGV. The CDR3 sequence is CASSPGGSDTDTQYF. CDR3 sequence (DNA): TGTGCCAGCAGCCCGGGGGGGTCTGACACAGATACGCAGTATTTT.

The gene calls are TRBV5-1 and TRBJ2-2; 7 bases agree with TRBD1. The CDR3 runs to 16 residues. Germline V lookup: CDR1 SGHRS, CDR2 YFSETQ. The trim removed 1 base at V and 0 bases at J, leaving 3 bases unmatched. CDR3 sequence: CASSLNDRANTGELFF. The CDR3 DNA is TGCGCCAGCAGCTTGAACGACAGGGCGAACACCGGGGAGCTGTTTTTT.

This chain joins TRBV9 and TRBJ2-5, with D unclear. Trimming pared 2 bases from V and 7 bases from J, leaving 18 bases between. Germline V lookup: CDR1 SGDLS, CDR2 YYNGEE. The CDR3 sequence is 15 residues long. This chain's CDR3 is CASSVDSAPGRTQYF. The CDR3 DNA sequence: TGTGCCAGCAGCGTCGACTCGGCCCCCGGTCGGACCCAGTACTTC. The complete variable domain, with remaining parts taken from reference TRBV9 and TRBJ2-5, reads DSGVTQTPKHLITATGQRVTLRCSPRSGDLSVYWYQQSLDQGLQFLIQYYNGEERAKGNILERFSAQQFPDLHSELNLSSLELGDSALYFCASSVDSAPGRTQYFGPGTRLLVL.